Described below is a single T cell receptor beta chain sequence and its context. The V gene's germline CDR1 is LNHDA and CDR2 SQIVND (reference sequence). The V end was cut by 4 bases, the J end by 0 bases, with 16 bases between. CDR3 length equals 16 residues. In the CD4+ fraction, cells were divided into CD45RA+ naive and CD45RA-negative memory subsets. The sample belongs to a study of shared clonotypes between healthy human individuals. Study at large: With ages of 18 to 49, the donors were a couple of women and three men.

Deep level was the assay's run setting. Sequencing was performed with immunoSEQ multiplex PCR; in TCRdb, only in-frame clones are kept and a portion is missing. The sample includes 2 million to 2.5 million clones, roughly 95% of them seen just once. The sequenced sample consisted of naive CD4+ T cells sorted from blood. Subset given: CD45RA+ positively selected. The clonotype originates from a man aged 18 to 35 in good health. The rearrangement links TRBV19 to TRBJ2-7; no clear D gene. The CDR3 here is CASSKPGSRSSYEQYF. CDR3 coding DNA: TGTGCCAGTAGTAAACCCGGCAGCCGGAGCTCCTACGAGCAGTACTTC.